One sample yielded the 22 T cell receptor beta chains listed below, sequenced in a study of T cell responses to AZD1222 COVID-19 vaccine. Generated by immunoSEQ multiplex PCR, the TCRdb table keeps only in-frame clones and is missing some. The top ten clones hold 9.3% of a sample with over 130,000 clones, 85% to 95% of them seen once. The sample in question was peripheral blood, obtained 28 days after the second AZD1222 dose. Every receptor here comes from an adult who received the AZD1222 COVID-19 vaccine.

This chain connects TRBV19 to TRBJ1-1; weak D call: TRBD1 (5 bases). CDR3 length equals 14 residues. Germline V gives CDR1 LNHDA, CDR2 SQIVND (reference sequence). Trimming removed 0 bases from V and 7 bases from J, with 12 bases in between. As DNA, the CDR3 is TGTGCCAGTAGTATAGATCTCGGGGCAGATGAAGCTTTCTTT. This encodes CASSIDLGADEAFF.

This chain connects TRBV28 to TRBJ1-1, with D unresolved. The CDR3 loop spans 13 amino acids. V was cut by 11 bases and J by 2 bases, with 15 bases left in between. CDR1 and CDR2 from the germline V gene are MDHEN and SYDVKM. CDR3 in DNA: TGTGCCCTCCGAGGTCGGCAAAACACTGAAGCTTTCTTT. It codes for CALRGRQNTEAFF.

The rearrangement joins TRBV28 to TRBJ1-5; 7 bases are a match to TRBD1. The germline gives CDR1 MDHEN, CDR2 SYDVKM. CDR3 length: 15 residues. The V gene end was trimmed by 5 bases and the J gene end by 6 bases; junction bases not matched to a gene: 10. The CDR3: CASSPPTGNGQPQHF. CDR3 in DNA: TGTGCCAGCAGTCCCCCGACAGGGAATGGTCAGCCCCAGCATTTT.

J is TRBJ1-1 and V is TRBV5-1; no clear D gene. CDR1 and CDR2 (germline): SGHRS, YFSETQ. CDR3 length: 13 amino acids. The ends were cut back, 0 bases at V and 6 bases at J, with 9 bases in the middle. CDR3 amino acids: CASSLEGESEAFF. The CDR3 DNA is TGCGCCAGCAGCTTGGAAGGTGAATCTGAAGCTTTCTTT.

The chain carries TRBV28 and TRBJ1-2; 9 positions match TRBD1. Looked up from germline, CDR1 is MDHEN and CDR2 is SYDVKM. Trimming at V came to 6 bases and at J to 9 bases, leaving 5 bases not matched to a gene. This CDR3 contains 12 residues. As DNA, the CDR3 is TGTGCCAGCAGAGGGACAGGGAAAAGCTACACCTTC. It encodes CASRGTGKSYTF.

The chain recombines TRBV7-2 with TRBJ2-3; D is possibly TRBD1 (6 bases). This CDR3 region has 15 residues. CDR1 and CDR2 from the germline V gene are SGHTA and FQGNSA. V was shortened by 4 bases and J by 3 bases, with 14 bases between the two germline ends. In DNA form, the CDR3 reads TGTGCCAGCAGCTCAGGGGACACAGGGACAGATACGCAGTATTTT. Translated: CASSSGDTGTDTQYF.

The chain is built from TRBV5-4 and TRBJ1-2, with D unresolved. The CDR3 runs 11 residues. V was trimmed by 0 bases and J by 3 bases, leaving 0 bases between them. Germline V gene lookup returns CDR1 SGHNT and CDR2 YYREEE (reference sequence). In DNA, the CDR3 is TGTGCCAGCAGCTTGGACTATGGCTACACCTTC. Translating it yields CASSLDYGYTF.

CDR3 protein: CASSIAGLAGPYEQYF. In nucleotides, the CDR3 is TGTGCCAGTAGTATTGCGGGACTAGCGGGCCCCTACGAGCAGTACTTC. This chain links TRBV19 with TRBJ2-7; 12 bases agree with TRBD2. The germline V gene encodes CDR1 LNHDA and CDR2 SQIVND (reference sequence). The CDR3 contains 16 residues. The junction had 5 bases not matched to a gene; V was cut back by 3 bases and J by 2 bases.

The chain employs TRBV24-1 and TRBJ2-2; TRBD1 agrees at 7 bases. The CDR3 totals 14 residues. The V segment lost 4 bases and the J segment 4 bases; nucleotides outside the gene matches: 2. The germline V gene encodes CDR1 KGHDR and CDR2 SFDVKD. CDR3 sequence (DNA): TGTGCCACCAGTGACAACAGGGGCACCGGGGAGCTGTTTTTT. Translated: CATSDNRGTGELFF.

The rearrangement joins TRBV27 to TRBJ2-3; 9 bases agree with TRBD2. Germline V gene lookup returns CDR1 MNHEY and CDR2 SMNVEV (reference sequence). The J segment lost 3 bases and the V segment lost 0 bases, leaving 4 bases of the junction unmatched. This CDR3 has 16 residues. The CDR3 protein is CASSLSPSGVTDTQYF. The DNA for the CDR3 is TGTGCCAGCAGTTTATCCCCTAGCGGGGTGACAGATACGCAGTATTTT.

CDR3 in amino acids: CATMRMGLLDTEAFF. The CDR3 nucleotides read TGTGCCACCATGAGAATGGGACTTTTGGACACTGAAGCTTTCTTT. This chain links TRBV27 with TRBJ1-1; possibly TRBD1 for D (5 bases). This CDR3 contains 15 residues. The V and J ends lost 10 bases and 3 bases respectively, with 21 bases between them. Germline assignment: CDR1 MNHEY and CDR2 SMNVEV (reference sequence).

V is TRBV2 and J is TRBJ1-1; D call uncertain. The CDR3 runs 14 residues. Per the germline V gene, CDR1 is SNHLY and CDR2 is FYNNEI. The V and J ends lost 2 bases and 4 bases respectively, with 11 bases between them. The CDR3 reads CASSEPVEGTEAFF. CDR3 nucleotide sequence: TGTGCCAGCAGTGAACCCGTCGAGGGCACTGAAGCTTTCTTT.

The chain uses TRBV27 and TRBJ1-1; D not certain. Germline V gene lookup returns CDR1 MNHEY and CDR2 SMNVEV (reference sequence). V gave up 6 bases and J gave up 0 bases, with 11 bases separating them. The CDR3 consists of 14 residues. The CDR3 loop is CASRVLSMNTEAFF. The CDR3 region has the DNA TGTGCCAGCAGGGTTCTGAGCATGAACACTGAAGCTTTCTTT.

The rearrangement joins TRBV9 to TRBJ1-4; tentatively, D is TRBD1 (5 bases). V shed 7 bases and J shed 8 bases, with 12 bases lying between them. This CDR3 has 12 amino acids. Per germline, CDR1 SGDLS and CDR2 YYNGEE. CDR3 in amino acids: CASRGEGEKLFF. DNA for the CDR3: TGTGCCAGCCGGGGGGAAGGGGAAAAACTGTTTTTT.

The DNA for the CDR3 is TGTGCCAGCAGTTGGGGGGGGGACTATGGCTACACCTTC. Translation gives CASSWGGDYGYTF. The chain uses TRBV28 and TRBJ1-2; TRBD1 is a possible D gene (5 bases). Trimming pared 4 bases from V and 3 bases from J, leaving 9 bases between. The CDR3 length is 13 residues. Germline V lookup: CDR1 MDHEN, CDR2 SYDVKM.

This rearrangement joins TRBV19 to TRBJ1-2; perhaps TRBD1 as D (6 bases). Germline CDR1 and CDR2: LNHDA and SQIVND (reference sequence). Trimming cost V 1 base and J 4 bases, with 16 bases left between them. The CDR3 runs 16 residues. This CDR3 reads CASSIGGRTVRYGYTF. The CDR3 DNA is TGTGCCAGTAGTATAGGGGGAAGGACAGTTCGCTATGGCTACACCTTC.

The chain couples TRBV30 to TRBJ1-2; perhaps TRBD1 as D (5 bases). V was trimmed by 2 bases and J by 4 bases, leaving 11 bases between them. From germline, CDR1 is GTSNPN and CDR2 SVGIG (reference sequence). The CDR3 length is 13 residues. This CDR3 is CAWSNRPTYGYTF. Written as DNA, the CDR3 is TGTGCCTGGAGTAACAGGCCCACCTATGGCTACACCTTC. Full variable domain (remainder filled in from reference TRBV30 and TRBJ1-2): SQTIHQWPATLVQPVGSPLSLECTVEGTSNPNLYWYRQAAGRGLQLLFYSVGIGQISSEVPQNLSASRPQDRQFILSSKKLLLSDSGFYLCAWSNRPTYGYTFGSGTRLTVV.

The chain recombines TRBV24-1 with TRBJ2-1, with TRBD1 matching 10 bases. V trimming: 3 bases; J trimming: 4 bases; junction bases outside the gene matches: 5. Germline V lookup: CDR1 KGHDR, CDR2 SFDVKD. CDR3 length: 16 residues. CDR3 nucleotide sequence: TGTGCCACCAGTGATCCCCGGGACAGGGGATACAATGAGCAGTTCTTC. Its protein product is CATSDPRDRGYNEQFF.

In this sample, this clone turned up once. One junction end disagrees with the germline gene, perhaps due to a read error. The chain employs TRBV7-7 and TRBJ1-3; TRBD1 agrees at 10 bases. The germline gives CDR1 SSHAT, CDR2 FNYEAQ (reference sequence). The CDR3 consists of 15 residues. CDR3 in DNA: TGTGCTAGCAGCTTAGGGACAGGGGAAGGAAACACCATATATTTT. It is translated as CASSLGTGEGNTIYF.

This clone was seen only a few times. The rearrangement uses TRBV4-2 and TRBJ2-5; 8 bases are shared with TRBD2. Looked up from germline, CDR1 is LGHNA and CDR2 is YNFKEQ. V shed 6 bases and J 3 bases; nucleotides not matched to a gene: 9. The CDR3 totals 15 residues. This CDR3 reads CASRPGRGGEETQYF. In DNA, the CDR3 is TGTGCCAGCAGACCGGGACGGGGGGGAGAAGAGACCCAGTACTTC.

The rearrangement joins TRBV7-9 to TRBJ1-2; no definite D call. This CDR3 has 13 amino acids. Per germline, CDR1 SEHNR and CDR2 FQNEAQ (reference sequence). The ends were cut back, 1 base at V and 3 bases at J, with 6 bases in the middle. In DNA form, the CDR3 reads TGTGCCAGCAGCTTAGGGCCCGACTATGGCTACACCTTC. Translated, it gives CASSLGPDYGYTF.

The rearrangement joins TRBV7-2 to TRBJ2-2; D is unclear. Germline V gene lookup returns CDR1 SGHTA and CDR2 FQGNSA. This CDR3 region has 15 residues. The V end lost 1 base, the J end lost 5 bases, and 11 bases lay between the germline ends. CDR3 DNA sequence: TGTGCCAGCAGCTTAGGCGAGTGGCATACCGGGGAGCTGTTTTTT. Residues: CASSLGEWHTGELFF.